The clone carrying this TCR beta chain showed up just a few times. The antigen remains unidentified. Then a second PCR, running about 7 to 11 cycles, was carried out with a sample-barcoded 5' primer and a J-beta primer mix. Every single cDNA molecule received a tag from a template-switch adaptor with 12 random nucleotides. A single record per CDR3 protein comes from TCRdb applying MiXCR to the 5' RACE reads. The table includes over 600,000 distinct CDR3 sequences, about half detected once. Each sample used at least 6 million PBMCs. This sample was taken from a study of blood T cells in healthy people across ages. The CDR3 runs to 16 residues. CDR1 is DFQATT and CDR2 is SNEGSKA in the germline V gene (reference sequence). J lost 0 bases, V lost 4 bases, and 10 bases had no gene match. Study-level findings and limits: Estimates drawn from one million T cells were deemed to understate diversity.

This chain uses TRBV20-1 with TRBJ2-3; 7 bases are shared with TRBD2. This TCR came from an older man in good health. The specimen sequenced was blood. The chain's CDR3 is CSATPYLAGSTDTQYF. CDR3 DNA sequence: TGCAGTGCTACCCCCTATTTAGCGGGCAGCACAGATACGCAGTATTTT.